This record concerns one TCR beta chain sequence. Its antigen is not identified. The missing CDR3 end, 3 residues past where the read stops, is filled in from the germline J gene. After removal of 7 bases from V and 1 base from J, the junction contained 3 bases not matched to a gene. The CDR3 is made up of 14 amino acids. In germline, CDR1 is MNHEY, CDR2 SVGEGT. This entry is derived from a study of T cells in women clearing cervical HPV infection. Broader study findings: Controls had more TRBV6-7 (approximately 0.16%) than cases (roughly 0.11%).

The assay was immunoSEQ multiplex PCR, and TCRdb's table has in-frame clones only and misses some. The sample includes some 41,000 clones. The sequence was collected from a woman aged 18 to 69 with a cervical HPV16 infection that either progressed to CIN3+ or cleared (not recorded which). Sequenced: blood buffy coat. The V gene is TRBV6-2 or TRBV6-3, the J gene TRBJ2-2, with 7 bases matching TRBD2. Incomplete CDR3 DNA: TGTGCCAGCAAGGTAGCGGGGAACACCGGGGAG. This translates into CASKVAGNTGE. The whole CDR3 reads CASKVAGNTGELFF.